The next 28 T cell receptor beta chains were all read from a single sample in a study of blood T cell repertoires in COVID-19. Assay: immunoSEQ multiplex PCR; the TCRdb copy retains only in-frame clones and omits some. Counted here are approximately 250,000 clones, 84% occurring once; the ten biggest clones make up over 1.5%. Sequenced sample: peripheral blood. Every receptor here comes from a woman in her 40s who had recovered from COVID-19.

The DNA for the CDR3 is TGTGCCAGCAAACTAGCGGGGACCAACACCGGGGAGCTGTTTTTT. As protein: CASKLAGTNTGELFF. The rearrangement links TRBV6-4 to TRBJ2-2; 10 nucleotides agree with TRBD2. J lost 2 bases, V lost 7 bases, and 4 bases had no gene match. This CDR3 comprises 15 residues. In germline, CDR1 is MRHNA, CDR2 SNTAGT.

Here the CDR3 reads CATSDAGGENTDTQYF. The CDR3 coding sequence is TGTGCCACCAGTGACGCGGGGGGTGAGAACACAGATACGCAGTATTTT. The gene calls are TRBV24-1 and TRBJ2-3, with TRBD2 identical over 8 bases. With V trimmed by 4 bases and J by 2 bases, 7 bases remained unmatched. From germline, CDR1 is KGHDR and CDR2 SFDVKD. This CDR3 is 16 amino acids long.

V and J are TRBV2 and TRBJ1-4; tentative D call: TRBD1 (5 bases). Germline V gene data show CDR1 as SNHLY and CDR2 as FYNNEI. The CDR3 spans 12 residues. V dropped 10 bases and J dropped 8 bases, with 14 bases sitting between them. The CDR3 DNA sequence: TGTGCCACGCGGCAGGGTAACGAAAAACTGTTTTTT. Translated, it gives CATRQGNEKLFF.

V is TRBV9 and J is TRBJ1-1; 9 positions match TRBD1. The CDR3 is 14 amino acids. V was pared by 2 bases and J by 6 bases, with 5 bases of the junction left unmatched. CDR1 is SGDLS, CDR2 YYNGEE, per germline. CDR3 coding DNA: TGTGCCAGCAGCGTTTTACAGGGGGCCGCTGAAGCTTTCTTT. Protein: CASSVLQGAAEAFF.

J is TRBJ2-1 and V is TRBV5-1; 7 bases map to TRBD1. Per germline, CDR1 SGHRS and CDR2 YFSETQ. J gave up 6 bases and V 3 bases, and 9 bases lay outside the gene matches. CDR3 length: 15 residues. The CDR3 nucleotides read TGCGCCAGCAGCTCACAGGGGATCCCGGGCAATGAGCAGTTCTTC. It encodes CASSSQGIPGNEQFF.

This chain connects TRBV28 to TRBJ1-4; a possible D gene is TRBD1 (5 bases). This CDR3 comprises 14 residues. Germline V gene lookup returns CDR1 MDHEN and CDR2 SYDVKM. Trimming stripped 6 bases from V and 6 bases from J, with 14 bases between. In DNA, the CDR3 is TGTGCCAGCAGCCCCAGGGTGGCGTATGAAAAACTGTTTTTT. Translated, it gives CASSPRVAYEKLFF.

This clone was seen only once. The chain is built from TRBV5-1 and TRBJ2-7, with D possibly being TRBD1 (6 bases). Trimming stripped 4 bases from V and 6 bases from J, with 17 bases between. CDR1 and CDR2 (germline): SGHRS, YFSETQ. The CDR3 covers 14 residues. CDR3: CASSHRGGPGEQYF. The DNA for the CDR3 is TGCGCCAGCAGCCACCGAGGGGGACCGGGCGAGCAGTACTTC.

The chain joins TRBV6-5 to TRBJ2-7; D is possibly TRBD1 (6 bases). Germline values: CDR1 MNHEY, CDR2 SVGAGI. Trimming removed 3 bases at V and 5 bases at J, with 11 bases between. The CDR3 loop spans 13 amino acids. In DNA form, the CDR3 reads TGTGCCAGCAGTTATACAGGGATAAACGAGCAGTACTTC. Its translation: CASSYTGINEQYF.

The gene calls are TRBV27 and TRBJ2-4, with a weak D call TRBD1 (5 bases). There are 16 residues in the CDR3. Trimming took 4 bases from V and 0 from J, leaving 13 bases between them. The germline CDR1 and CDR2 sequences are MNHEY and SMNVEV (reference sequence). The CDR3 spells CASSSAQGGAKNIQYF. The CDR3, as DNA: TGTGCCAGCAGTTCCGCCCAGGGCGGAGCCAAAAACATTCAGTACTTC.

A single count supports this clone. The CDR3 reads CASSPDSPYSNQPQHF. The CDR3 DNA follows: TGCGCCAGCAGCCCTGACAGCCCGTATAGCAATCAGCCCCAGCATTTT. The rearrangement uses TRBV4-1 and TRBJ1-5; possibly TRBD1 for D (5 bases). V shed 4 bases and J shed 0 bases, with 13 bases lying between them. CDR1 MGHRA and CDR2 YSYEKL come from the germline V gene. This CDR3 has 16 amino acids.

The V and J genes are TRBV5-1 and TRBJ2-2, with D possibly matching TRBD2 (6 bases). The CDR3 runs 13 residues. Trimming stripped 4 bases from V and 6 bases from J, with 10 bases between. The germline CDR1 and CDR2 sequences are SGHRS and YFSETQ. The CDR3 coding sequence is TGCGCCAGCAGCGCGGGACCCTCCGGGGAGCTGTTTTTT. Its protein product is CASSAGPSGELFF. The full variable domain, its missing parts supplied by reference TRBV5-1 and TRBJ2-2, is KAGVTQTPRYLIKTRGQQVTLSCSPISGHRSVSWYQQTPGQGLQFLFEYFSETQRNKGNFPGRFSGRQFSNSRSEMNVSTLELGDSALYLCASSAGPSGELFFGEGSRLTVL.

The chain has TRBV28 and TRBJ2-3; TRBD2 agrees at 7 bases. This CDR3 has 16 residues. Germline CDR1 MDHEN, CDR2 SYDVKM. J lost 0 bases, V lost 4 bases, and 7 bases had no gene match. The CDR3 is CASSSPWGGSTDTQYF. The CDR3 region has the DNA TGTGCCAGCAGTTCCCCATGGGGGGGAAGCACAGATACGCAGTATTTT.

A few counts support this clone. The chain is built from TRBV9 and TRBJ2-3; 9 nucleotides match TRBD2. The CDR3 totals 16 residues. Germline V gene lookup returns CDR1 SGDLS and CDR2 YYNGEE. J was trimmed by 0 bases and V by 3 bases; bases with no gene match: 5. CDR3 nucleotide sequence: TGTGCCAGCAGCGCGGCTAGCGGGGCGAGCACAGATACGCAGTATTTT. Amino acids: CASSAASGASTDTQYF.

This clone appeared once. The gene calls are TRBV3-1 (or the pseudogene TRBV3-2) and TRBJ1-5; D call uncertain. The V gene lost 2 bases and the J gene lost 6 bases, with 11 bases spanning the gap. Germline V lookup: CDR1 LGHDT, CDR2 YNNKEL (reference sequence). This CDR3 region has 14 residues. In nucleotides, the CDR3 is TGTGCCAGCAGCCAAAGTCAGCCAGGTCAGCCCCAGCATTTT. Translated, it gives CASSQSQPGQPQHF.

The V gene is TRBV12-3 or TRBV12-4, the J gene TRBJ1-1, with D perhaps matching TRBD1 (5 bases). Trimming took 0 bases from V and 10 from J, leaving 12 bases between them. This CDR3 is built from 13 residues. CDR3 sequence reads: CASSLAEGEAAFF. The CDR3 nucleotides read TGTGCCAGCAGTTTAGCGGAAGGGGAGGCAGCTTTCTTT.

This rearrangement joins TRBV11-3 to TRBJ1-1; 7 bases agree with TRBD1. With 1 base clipped from V and 1 base from J, the junction kept 3 bases outside the gene matches. The CDR3 runs to 15 residues. The germline gives CDR1 SGHNT, CDR2 YENEEA. The CDR3 is CASSLGGDRNTEAFF. The CDR3 nucleotides read TGTGCCAGCAGCTTAGGCGGGGACAGGAACACTGAAGCTTTCTTT.

The chain couples TRBV5-5 to TRBJ2-7, with D tentatively TRBD1 (5 bases). The CDR3 consists of 14 residues. The ends were cut back, 4 bases at V and 7 bases at J, with 18 bases in the middle. Per the germline V gene, CDR1 is SGHKS and CDR2 is YYEKEE (reference sequence). The CDR3 bases are TGTGCCAGCAGCATTAGGGGAACCCTCGGAGAGCAGTACTTC. It yields the protein CASSIRGTLGEQYF.

The chain employs TRBV12-3 or TRBV12-4 and TRBJ1-5, with D perhaps matching TRBD1 (6 bases). The V and J ends lost 5 bases and 7 bases respectively, with 12 bases between them. The CDR3 totals 13 residues. DNA for the CDR3: TGTGCCAGCAGTCCACAGGGTGTGCAGCCCCAGCATTTT. Translated, it gives CASSPQGVQPQHF.

The rearrangement uses TRBV15 and TRBJ2-3; 7 positions agree with TRBD1. The junction had 8 bases not matched to a gene; V was cut back by 4 bases and J by 1 base. The CDR3 is 16 amino acids. Germline loops: CDR1 LNHNV, CDR2 YYDKDF (reference sequence). The CDR3, as DNA: TGTGCCACCAGCATCTCCATGCAGGGGGGCACAGATACGCAGTATTTT. It translates to CATSISMQGGTDTQYF.

The rearrangement joins TRBV4-1 to TRBJ2-5, with 7 bases identical to TRBD1. This CDR3 contains 16 residues. Germline V gives CDR1 MGHRA, CDR2 YSYEKL. J was trimmed by 2 bases and V by 1 base; bases with no gene match: 7. This CDR3 is CASSQARGLGQETQYF. The CDR3, as DNA: TGCGCCAGCAGCCAAGCCAGGGGGTTAGGGCAAGAGACCCAGTACTTC.

This sequence joins TRBV2 and TRBJ1-4; D not resolved. The V gene's germline CDR1 is SNHLY and CDR2 FYNNEI. The CDR3 sequence is 14 residues long. V lost 6 bases and J lost 0, with 8 bases in between. CDR3 coding DNA: TGTGCCAGCAGGGAGGGATCAACTAATGAAAAACTGTTTTTT. As protein: CASREGSTNEKLFF. Supplemented by reference TRBV2 and TRBJ1-4, the full variable domain reads EPEVTQTPSHQVTQMGQEVILRCVPISNHLYFYWYRQILGQKVEFLVSFYNNEISEKSEIFDDQFSVERPDGSNFTLKIRSTKLEDSAMYFCASREGSTNEKLFFGSGTQLSVL.

The J gene is TRBJ2-2, the V gene TRBV2; TRBD1 might be the D (6 bases). The CDR3 sequence is 14 residues long. Germline values: CDR1 SNHLY, CDR2 FYNNEI. V shed 4 bases and J shed 5 bases, with 11 bases lying between them. The CDR3 sequence: CASSVQGSTGELFF. In DNA, the CDR3 is TGTGCCAGCAGTGTTCAGGGGTCTACCGGGGAGCTGTTTTTT.

This chain joins TRBV6-1 and TRBJ2-7; 7 positions agree with TRBD1. The CDR3 runs to 17 residues. With 3 bases clipped from V and 2 bases from J, the junction kept 13 bases outside the gene matches. In germline, CDR1 is MNHNS, CDR2 SASEGT. The CDR3 protein is CASSDEILRDSAYEQYF. DNA of the CDR3: TGTGCCAGCAGTGACGAGATACTACGGGACAGCGCCTACGAGCAGTACTTC.

In its sample, this clone was seen once. V is TRBV10-1 and J is TRBJ2-1, with D possibly TRBD1 on 6 matching bases. This CDR3 is 22 amino acids long. Germline loops: CDR1 WNHNN, CDR2 SYGVQD (reference sequence). V was pared by 0 bases and J by 0 bases, with 27 bases between. The CDR3 here is CASSESRIGAGALPVSYNEQFF. The DNA for the CDR3 is TGCGCCAGCAGTGAGTCTCGGATTGGTGCAGGGGCCCTCCCCGTCTCCTACAATGAGCAGTTCTTC.

This chain joins TRBV30 and TRBJ1-1; D may be TRBD1 (5 bases). Deletions cut 0 bases from V and 7 bases from J, with 15 bases between. CDR3 length: 14 residues. Germline CDR1 is GTSNPN and CDR2 is SVGIG (reference sequence). CDR3 in DNA: TGTGCCTGGAGTGTGGTGACAGCCGGTCTTGAAGCTTTCTTT. Translation: CAWSVVTAGLEAFF.

V usage is TRBV7-9 and J usage is TRBJ2-7; 7 positions agree with TRBD1. The germline V gene has CDR1 SEHNR and CDR2 FQNEAQ (reference sequence). The CDR3 covers 15 residues. V shed 2 bases and J 2 bases; nucleotides not matched to a gene: 6. The CDR3 region is CASSLTGVRAYEQYF. Written as DNA, the CDR3 is TGTGCCAGCAGCTTAACAGGGGTTCGCGCCTACGAGCAGTACTTC.

The chain is built from TRBV2 and TRBJ2-1, with a tentative D call TRBD2 (5 bases). Per germline, CDR1 SNHLY and CDR2 FYNNEI. V lost 4 bases, J lost 4 bases, and 5 bases lay in between. CDR3 length: 12 residues. CDR3 sequence: CASSGGYNEQFF. The CDR3, as DNA: TGTGCCAGCAGTGGCGGGTACAATGAGCAGTTCTTC. Supplemented by reference TRBV2 and TRBJ2-1, the full variable domain reads EPEVTQTPSHQVTQMGQEVILRCVPISNHLYFYWYRQILGQKVEFLVSFYNNEISEKSEIFDDQFSVERPDGSNFTLKIRSTKLEDSAMYFCASSGGYNEQFFGPGTRLTVL.

The V and J genes are TRBV5-1 and TRBJ1-6, with 9 bases aligning to TRBD1. CDR1 SGHRS and CDR2 YFSETQ come from the germline V gene. This CDR3 is built from 15 residues. V shed 3 bases, J shed 8 bases, and the junction held 6 bases outside the gene matches. DNA for the CDR3: TGCGCCAGCAGCTCCCGACAGGGGGGGGATTCACCCCTCCACTTT. Protein: CASSSRQGGDSPLHF. Full variable domain (remainder filled in from reference TRBV5-1 and TRBJ1-6): KAGVTQTPRYLIKTRGQQVTLSCSPISGHRSVSWYQQTPGQGLQFLFEYFSETQRNKGNFPGRFSGRQFSNSRSEMNVSTLELGDSALYLCASSSRQGGDSPLHFGNGTRLTVT.